This T cell receptor beta chain was documented in a study of cytomegalovirus exposure and HLA in healthy donors. Use of 60 Vbeta and 13 Jbeta primers characterized the PCR. Assay used: immunoSEQ multiplex PCR; TCRdb lists only in-frame clones, some missing. This sample's table reports about 77,000 clones. This CDR3 spans 16 amino acids. Trimming removed 0 bases at V and 6 bases at J, with 16 bases between. From germline, CDR1 is SGDLS and CDR2 YYNGEE. The sample was PBMCs. This sequence originates from a man aged 45 to 65 in good health and CMV-seropositive. The rearrangement links TRBV9 to TRBJ2-1; possibly TRBD2 for D (6 bases). CDR3 nucleotide sequence: TGTGCCAGCAGCGTAGACGTCCCGGTGGGAGGCAATGAGCAGTTCTTC. Its translation is CASSVDVPVGGNEQFF.